These T cell receptor beta chains were read from a single sample in a study of blood T cell repertoires in COVID-19. TCRdb's copy holds only in-frame clones and misses some; the assay was immunoSEQ multiplex PCR. Of about 50,000 clones listed, around 87% are singletons. Material for sequencing was peripheral blood. The receptor set was obtained from a human donor in a cohort sampled during active COVID-19. CDR3s include the opening cysteine and the closing phenylalanine or tryptophan. A D gene is named only where the DNA matches it firmly. Size values are once, few and many counts, or a class for expanded clones, and some rows have none.

TGTGCCAGCAGTGTAGCTAGCGGGGCCTACAATGAGCAGTTCTTC	CASSVASGAYNEQFF	TRBV2	-	TRBJ2-1	TRBD2
TGCGCCAGCAGCCAAGAGTTACTTCGAACCCTCCACTTT	CASSQELLRTLHF	TRBV4-1	once	TRBJ1-6	-
TGTGCCACCGCAGGGGCCAGCTCCTATAATTCACCCCTCCACTTT	CATAGASSYNSPLHF	TRBV11-2	-	TRBJ1-6	-
TGTGCCAGCAGTTTAGCGAGGAACTACGAGCAGTACTTC	CASSLARNYEQYF	TRBV27	-	TRBJ2-7	-
TGTGCCAGCGGGACGATGGGGGCGAGCACAGATACGCAGTATTTT	CASGTMGASTDTQYF	TRBV6-5	-	TRBJ2-3	-
TGTGCCAGCAGCTTAGACTCTTACAATGAGCAGTTCTTC	CASSLDSYNEQFF	TRBV7-8	-	TRBJ2-1	-
TGCGCCAGCAGCCAACTAGCGGGGGGGTACAATGAGCAGTTCTTC	CASSQLAGGYNEQFF	TRBV4-3	-	TRBJ2-1	TRBD2
TGTGCCAGCAGCTCTCGACAGACTCTCTCCTACGAGCAGTACTTC	CASSSRQTLSYEQYF	TRBV13	-	TRBJ2-7	-
TGTGCCAGTAGTAGCCGGGACAGCACCTACGAGCAGTACTTC	CASSSRDSTYEQYF	TRBV19	-	TRBJ2-7	TRBD1
TGTGCCTGGAGTGTACTCACGGTTGGCTATGGCTACACCTTC	CAWSVLTVGYGYTF	TRBV30	-	TRBJ1-2	-
TGTGCCAGCAGCTCCTCGAGTGGAGTAGGGGGGGGCAATGAGCAGTTCTTC	CASSSSSGVGGGNEQFF	TRBV7-2	-	TRBJ2-1	-
TGTGCCAGCAGTGATAACAGGGCCATCACAGATACGCAGTATTTT	CASSDNRAITDTQYF	TRBV2	-	TRBJ2-3	-
TGTGCCAGCAGTGAAGCTCCGGGAGCGTACAATGAGCAGTTCTTC	CASSEAPGAYNEQFF	TRBV6-1	-	TRBJ2-1	-
TGTGCCAGCAGTGAATCAAGCCCCAACTATGGCTACACCTTC	CASSESSPNYGYTF	TRBV25-1	-	TRBJ1-2	-